The 5 T cell receptor beta chains in this list originate from one sample, sequenced in a study of Ad26.COV2.S vaccination and SARS-CoV-2 variants (dated by TCRdb to the early 2020s). Library preparation was by the immunoSEQ multiplex PCR assay. The table comes from immuneACCESS by way of TCRdb, which keeps in-frame sequences with V and J called. Part of the clones is missing from these tables; in studies checked, under half for an unresolved V gene and the rest for unknown reasons. This sample holds some 300,000 clones; over 80% were observed only once. The ten largest clones add up to 2% to 2.5% of the sample. Interpreted using the paper, the treatment or condition label stands for: around 19 received Ad26.COV2.S at low or high dose, single or two shots; 5 received placebo; per-sample allocation not given. Repertoires of vaccine and placebo recipients were sequenced from samples collected on day 63 after the first injection.

The sequences come from peripheral blood, collected in a trial of Ad26.COV2.S vaccine versus placebo. All receptors come from a person between 18 and 65 years old who received the Ad26.COV2.S COVID-19 vaccine or a placebo.

V usage is TRBV3-1 (or the pseudogene TRBV3-2) and J usage is TRBJ2-1, with a tentative D call TRBD2 (6 bases). This CDR3 spans 20 amino acids. Trimming took 4 bases from V and 4 from J, leaving 29 bases between them. Per the germline V gene, CDR1 is LGHDT and CDR2 is YNNKEL (reference sequence). As DNA, the CDR3 is TGTGCCAGCAGCCCCTCTATGACTAGTTCCTCCTCCCTTCCATACAATGAGCAGTTCTTC. It is translated as CASSPSMTSSSSLPYNEQFF.

This sequence joins TRBV5-1 and TRBJ2-7; the D is unclear. The germline V and J ends were trimmed by 0 bases and 0 bases, with 10 bases remaining between them. The germline V gene has CDR1 SGHRS and CDR2 YFSETQ. This CDR3 is 15 amino acids long. The CDR3 DNA reads TGCGCCAGCAGCTTGGAGGTGGCGAGCTCCTACGAGCAGTACTTC. Translation: CASSLEVASSYEQYF.

The chain joins TRBV5-1 to TRBJ1-6; 7 bases agree with TRBD1. The V and J ends lost 3 bases and 9 bases, in that order; junction bases with no gene match: 9. In germline, CDR1 is SGHRS, CDR2 YFSETQ. The CDR3 has 15 residues. CDR3 coding DNA: TGCGCCAGCAGCTCACTCCGGGACAGTACTTCACCCCTCCACTTT. Residues: CASSSLRDSTSPLHF.

V is TRBV11-1 and J is TRBJ2-5, with 9 bases identical to TRBD2. In germline, CDR1 is SGHAT, CDR2 FQDESV (reference sequence). CDR3 size: 15 residues. With 1 base clipped from V and 6 bases from J, the junction kept 6 bases outside the gene matches. The DNA for the CDR3 is TGTGCCAGCAGCTTAGAGCCTAGCGGGGAACAGACCCAGTACTTC. It specifies CASSLEPSGEQTQYF.

The V and J genes are TRBV5-4 and TRBJ1-3, with 7 bases lining up with TRBD1. After removal of 4 bases from V and 1 base from J, the junction contained 5 bases not matched to a gene. Germline-derived CDR1 and CDR2 are SGHNT and YYREEE (reference sequence). CDR3 length: 15 amino acids. Written as DNA, the CDR3 is TGTGCCAGCAGCCGAGAGACAGGGTCTGGAAACACCATATATTTT. Protein sequence: CASSRETGSGNTIYF.